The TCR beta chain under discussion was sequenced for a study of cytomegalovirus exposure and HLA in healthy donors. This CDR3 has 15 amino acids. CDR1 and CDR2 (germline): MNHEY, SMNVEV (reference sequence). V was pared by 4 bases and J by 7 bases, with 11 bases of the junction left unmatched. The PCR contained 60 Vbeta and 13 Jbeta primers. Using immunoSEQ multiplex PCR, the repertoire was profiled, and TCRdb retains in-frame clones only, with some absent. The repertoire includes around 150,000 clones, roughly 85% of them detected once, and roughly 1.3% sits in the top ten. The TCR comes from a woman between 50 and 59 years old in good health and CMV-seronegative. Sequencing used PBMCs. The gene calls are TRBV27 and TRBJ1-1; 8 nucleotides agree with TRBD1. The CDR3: CASSSHRGSPLEAFF. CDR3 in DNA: TGTGCCAGCAGTTCCCACAGGGGGTCTCCCCTTGAAGCTTTCTTT.